This TCR beta chain stems from a study of identical twins. Note on this clonotype: Antigen: not known.

The CDR3 has 17 amino acids. J was trimmed by 0 bases and V by 7 bases; bases with no gene match: 12. CDR1 is MGHDK, CDR2 SYGVNS, per germline. cDNA molecules carried unique molecular identifiers, and template switching added a universal primer site. MiXCR, run by TCRdb on the 5' RACE reads, gives a single entry per CDR3 protein. The sample lists 1.5 million to 2 million distinct CDR3 sequences; more than 30% were seen once. Findings and limits, study-wide: The more abundant beta clonotypes in cord blood had fewer insertions, and memory repertoires did not show this.

This receptor was taken from a newborn girl in good health. J is TRBJ2-3 and V is TRBV25-1, with TRBD1 identical over 8 bases. The sequenced sample consisted of cord blood. DNA for the CDR3: TGTGCCAGCACCGCCCGAGGACAGGGAACGAGCACAGATACGCAGTATTTT. Residues: CASTARGQGTSTDTQYF.